Below are 25 T cell receptor beta chains sequenced from a single sample in a study of T cell changes during pregnancy in multiple sclerosis. Measured with immunoSEQ multiplex PCR; TCRdb has only the in-frame clones, and not every one. The table has tens of thousands of clones, under 95% seen once. Sample: peripheral blood, taken in the second trimester of pregnancy. The receptor source for this set is a female donor in good health, enrolled as a control in a pregnancy study.

The chain recombines TRBV14 with TRBJ1-1, with a possible D match to TRBD1 (6 bases). The length of the CDR3 is 15 residues. Germline V lookup: CDR1 SGHDN, CDR2 FVKESK. The V end lost 1 base, the J end lost 4 bases, and 13 bases lay between the germline ends. CDR3 protein: CASSQGLGAGTEAFF. The CDR3 DNA reads as TGTGCCAGCAGCCAAGGGTTGGGGGCGGGCACTGAAGCTTTCTTT. The full variable domain, its missing parts supplied by reference TRBV14 and TRBJ1-1, is EAGVTQFPSHSVIEKGQTVTLRCDPISGHDNLYWYRRVMGKEIKFLLHFVKESKQDESGMPNNRFLAERTGGTYSTLKVQPAELEDSGVYFCASSQGLGAGTEAFFGQGTRLTVV.

The chain uses TRBV6-5 and TRBJ2-7; a possible D gene is TRBD1 (5 bases). The CDR3 length is 12 residues. Trimming stripped 8 bases from V and 5 bases from J, with 13 bases between. CDR1 is MNHEY, CDR2 SVGAGI, per germline. The CDR3 sequence: CASWNQGHEQYF. The DNA of the CDR3 is TGTGCCAGCTGGAACCAGGGCCACGAGCAGTACTTC.

This chain joins TRBV6-6 and TRBJ2-2, with TRBD1 matching 7 bases. Germline V CDR1 and CDR2: MNHNY, SVGAGI (reference sequence). This CDR3 is built from 14 residues. The junction had 12 bases not matched to a gene; V was cut back by 10 bases and J by 7 bases. CDR3 DNA: TGTGCCACCTGGGGCGAGGGGGCTGGCGGGGAGCTGTTTTTT. It codes for CATWGEGAGGELFF.

The count of this clone is one. The rearrangement links TRBV7-8 to TRBJ1-5; D is unclear. The CDR3 consists of 14 residues. The germline V gene encodes CDR1 SGHVS and CDR2 FQNEAQ. V lost 1 base and J 4 bases, leaving 8 bases between the germline ends. The chain's CDR3 is CASSLETVNQPQHF. The CDR3 DNA reads as TGTGCCAGCAGCTTAGAAACAGTAAATCAGCCCCAGCATTTT.

A single count supports this clone. V gene TRBV7-2 combines with J gene TRBJ1-4; perhaps TRBD1 as D (6 bases). Germline V gene lookup returns CDR1 SGHTA and CDR2 FQGNSA. CDR3 length equals 15 residues. V was shortened by 1 base and J by 7 bases, with 13 bases between the two germline ends. The CDR3 loop reads CTSSLVGQGGEKLFF. As DNA, the CDR3 is TGTACCAGCAGCTTAGTGGGACAAGGGGGTGAAAAACTGTTTTTT.

The chain employs TRBV9 and TRBJ2-2; 7 bases are a match to TRBD2. Germline V lookup: CDR1 SGDLS, CDR2 YYNGEE. After removal of 2 bases from V and 8 bases from J, the junction contained 9 bases not matched to a gene. The CDR3 spans 15 residues. CDR3 DNA: TGTGCCAGCAGCGTCTCCGGCGGGGGAGGAGGGGAGCTGTTTTTT. It specifies CASSVSGGGGGELFF.

The chain recombines TRBV4-1 with TRBJ2-1; 8 bases align to TRBD1. This CDR3 contains 15 residues. Germline V gene data show CDR1 as MGHRA and CDR2 as YSYEKL. Germline trimming cut 4 bases from V and 4 bases from J; bases unmatched to any gene: 6. Here the CDR3 reads CASSRGQGDYNEQFF. The CDR3 coding sequence is TGCGCCAGCAGCCGAGGACAGGGCGATTACAATGAGCAGTTCTTC.

This chain connects TRBV6-5 to TRBJ1-2; TRBD1 aligns across 11 bases. The CDR3 consists of 15 residues. Losses at the gene ends were 3 bases for V and 14 bases for J; bases not matched to a gene: 14. From germline, CDR1 is MNHEY and CDR2 SVGAGI. The CDR3 region has the DNA TGTGCCAGCAGTTATTCCGGACAGGGGGCCGGGTATAATACCTTC. Encoded protein: CASSYSGQGAGYNTF.

The chain uses TRBV10-3 and TRBJ2-2; TRBD1 matches at 7 bases. Germline V gene lookup returns CDR1 ENHRY and CDR2 SYGVKD. The trim removed 7 bases at V and 0 bases at J, leaving 5 bases unmatched. The CDR3 length is 15 residues. The CDR3 here is CAIKRQGTNTGELFF. The CDR3 coding sequence is TGTGCCATCAAACGACAGGGTACGAACACCGGGGAGCTGTTTTTT.

The rearrangement joins TRBV19 to TRBJ1-5, with 8 bases identical to TRBD1. V trimming: 7 bases; J trimming: 3 bases; junction bases outside the gene matches: 8. Germline lookup yields CDR1 LNHDA and CDR2 SQIVND (reference sequence). The CDR3 runs to 15 residues. In nucleotides, the CDR3 is TGTGCCAGTAACCCGGACAGGGCCCACAATCAGCCCCAGCATTTT. Translating it yields CASNPDRAHNQPQHF.

V gene TRBV28 combines with J gene TRBJ1-2; tentatively, D is TRBD1 (6 bases). This CDR3 contains 15 residues. In germline, CDR1 is MDHEN, CDR2 SYDVKM. The V end lost 3 bases, the J end lost 4 bases, and 15 bases lay between the germline ends. The CDR3 region is CASSFIVGGLYGYTF. CDR3 nucleotide sequence: TGTGCCAGCAGTTTCATTGTCGGGGGGCTCTATGGCTACACCTTC.

The chain carries TRBV11-3 and TRBJ2-1; 8 nucleotides match TRBD1. Germline CDR1 is SGHNT and CDR2 is YENEEA. The ends lost 3 bases at V and 0 bases at J; junction bases unmatched: 1. The CDR3 length is 15 residues. Here the CDR3 DNA reads TGTGCCAGCAGCTTTGGACAGGGCTCCTACAATGAGCAGTTCTTC. Encoded protein: CASSFGQGSYNEQFF.

The chain employs TRBV28 and TRBJ1-1; D is ambiguous. The CDR3 length is 13 residues. Per the germline V gene, CDR1 is MDHEN and CDR2 is SYDVKM. V gave up 4 bases and J gave up 10 bases, with 16 bases separating them. The CDR3: CASSSAGVWTAFF. CDR3 bases: TGTGCCAGCAGTTCCGCCGGGGTATGGACAGCTTTCTTT.

The V call is TRBV28, the J call TRBJ1-1; TRBD1 agrees at 8 bases. The CDR3 spans 15 residues. Germline V gene data show CDR1 as MDHEN and CDR2 as SYDVKM. Losses at the gene ends were 7 bases for V and 4 bases for J; bases not matched to a gene: 11. CDR3 amino acids: CASTLSGGRGTEAFF. The CDR3 region has the DNA TGTGCCAGCACCCTATCAGGGGGCAGGGGCACTGAAGCTTTCTTT.

This chain's CDR3 is CASSSTSGISGEQFF. DNA of the CDR3: TGTGCCAGCAGTTCGACTAGCGGGATATCCGGTGAGCAGTTCTTC. V gene TRBV28 combines with J gene TRBJ2-1; 11 bases match TRBD2. The length of the CDR3 is 15 residues. The V segment lost 4 bases and the J segment 9 bases; nucleotides outside the gene matches: 8. CDR1 and CDR2 from the germline V gene are MDHEN and SYDVKM.

V usage is TRBV7-3 and J usage is TRBJ1-1; 7 bases map to TRBD1. CDR3 size: 14 residues. CDR1 and CDR2 (germline): SGHTA, FQGTGA. The V segment lost 4 bases and the J segment 4 bases; nucleotides outside the gene matches: 6. CDR3 coding DNA: TGTGCCAGCAGCTACGACAGGGTGGCCACTGAAGCTTTCTTT. Translation gives CASSYDRVATEAFF.

The chain uses TRBV6-1 and TRBJ2-3; 9 nucleotides line up with TRBD2. The CDR3 runs 16 residues. With V trimmed by 4 bases and J by 0 bases, 5 bases remained unmatched. Germline assignment: CDR1 MNHNS and CDR2 SASEGT. The DNA for the CDR3 is TGTGCCAGCAGTGGGGGCGGGGGGGGTAGCACAGATACGCAGTATTTT. Encoded protein: CASSGGGGGSTDTQYF.

The chain joins TRBV6-5 to TRBJ2-3, with D uncertain. Trimming removed 7 bases from V and 2 bases from J, with 7 bases in between. CDR1 and CDR2 (germline): MNHEY, SVGAGI. This CDR3 comprises 12 residues. CDR3 amino acids: CASTGHTDTQYF. CDR3 DNA: TGTGCCAGCACTGGGCACACAGATACGCAGTATTTT.

This clone was picked up a small number of times. The chain has TRBV15 and TRBJ1-6; the D gene is possibly TRBD1 (6 bases). The CDR3 is 12 amino acids. Between the trimmed V and J ends, which lost 5 bases and 11 bases, there was a span of 10 bases. Germline assignment: CDR1 LNHNV and CDR2 YYDKDF (reference sequence). The CDR3: CATSAQGPPLHF. The CDR3 DNA follows: TGTGCCACCAGCGCCCAGGGGCCACCCCTCCACTTT.

The chain combines TRBV6-5 with TRBJ2-7, with a weak D call TRBD2 (5 bases). The ends were cut back, 2 bases at V and 1 base at J, with 15 bases in the middle. The CDR3 length is 16 residues. Germline V gives CDR1 MNHEY, CDR2 SVGAGI. The CDR3 DNA sequence: TGTGCCAGCAGTTACAACTCGAGGGATCCTTCCTACGAGCAGTACTTC. It yields the protein CASSYNSRDPSYEQYF.

Only one count was recorded for this clone. This chain's CDR3 is CASSLSRGGFREQFF. CDR3 DNA sequence: TGTGCCAGCAGCTTATCTCGGGGGGGGTTCAGGGAGCAGTTCTTC. J is TRBJ2-1 and V is TRBV7-8; 8 bases match TRBD2. CDR3 length: 15 residues. J lost 10 bases, V lost 2 bases, and 10 bases had no gene match. Germline loops: CDR1 SGHVS, CDR2 FQNEAQ.

V gene TRBV6-1 combines with J gene TRBJ1-1; D may be TRBD1 (6 bases). Per the germline V gene, CDR1 is MNHNS and CDR2 is SASEGT. The CDR3 sequence is 14 residues long. Trimming left V 1 base short and J 4 bases short, with 10 bases between. The CDR3, as DNA: TGTGCCAGCAGTGAAGTCGGCAGGGGCACTGAAGCTTTCTTT. Translated, it gives CASSEVGRGTEAFF.

V and J are TRBV18 and TRBJ1-6; 7 nucleotides match TRBD1. This CDR3 contains 15 residues. Germline CDR1 reads KGHSH; CDR2 reads LQKENI. The V segment lost 5 bases and the J segment 8 bases; nucleotides outside the gene matches: 9. The CDR3 bases are TGTGCCAGCTCAACCGCCGTTACAGGGGATTCACCCCTCCACTTT. Its translation: CASSTAVTGDSPLHF.

The chain carries TRBV19 and TRBJ1-1; D is perhaps TRBD1 (5 bases). The germline CDR1 and CDR2 sequences are LNHDA and SQIVND (reference sequence). The CDR3 has 13 residues. Trimming shortened V by 5 bases and J by 1 base, and 8 bases separated the two germline ends. Written as DNA, the CDR3 is TGTGCCAGTAGTGCGGGGGGGAACACTGAAGCTTTCTTT. Its translation: CASSAGGNTEAFF.

The rearrangement uses TRBV4-1 and TRBJ2-3, with TRBD1 matching over 8 bases. Germline V gene data show CDR1 as MGHRA and CDR2 as YSYEKL. The CDR3 is made up of 18 amino acids. V was pared by 0 bases and J by 4 bases, with 12 bases of the junction left unmatched. CDR3 DNA: TGCGCCAGCAGCCAAGATCCCGTAACAGGGGGTGGTCCAGATACGCAGTATTTT. It codes for CASSQDPVTGGGPDTQYF.